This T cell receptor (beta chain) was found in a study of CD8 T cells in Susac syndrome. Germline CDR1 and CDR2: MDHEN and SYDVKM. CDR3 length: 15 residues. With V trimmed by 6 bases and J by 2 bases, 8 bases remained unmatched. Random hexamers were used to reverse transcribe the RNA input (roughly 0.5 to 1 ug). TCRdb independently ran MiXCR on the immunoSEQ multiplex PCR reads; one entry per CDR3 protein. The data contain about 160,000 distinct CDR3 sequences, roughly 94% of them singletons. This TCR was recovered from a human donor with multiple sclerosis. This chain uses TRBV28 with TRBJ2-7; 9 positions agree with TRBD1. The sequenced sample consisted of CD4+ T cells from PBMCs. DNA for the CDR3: TGTGCCAGCAGCTCGGCCGGGACAGGGACCTACGAGCAGTACTTC. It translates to CASSSAGTGTYEQYF. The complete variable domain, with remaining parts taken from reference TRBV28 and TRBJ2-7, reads DVKVTQSSRYLVKRTGEKVFLECVQDMDHENMFWYRQDPGLGLRLIYFSYDVKMKEKGDIPEGYSVSREKKERFSLILESASTNQTSMYLCASSSAGTGTYEQYFGPGTRLTVT.